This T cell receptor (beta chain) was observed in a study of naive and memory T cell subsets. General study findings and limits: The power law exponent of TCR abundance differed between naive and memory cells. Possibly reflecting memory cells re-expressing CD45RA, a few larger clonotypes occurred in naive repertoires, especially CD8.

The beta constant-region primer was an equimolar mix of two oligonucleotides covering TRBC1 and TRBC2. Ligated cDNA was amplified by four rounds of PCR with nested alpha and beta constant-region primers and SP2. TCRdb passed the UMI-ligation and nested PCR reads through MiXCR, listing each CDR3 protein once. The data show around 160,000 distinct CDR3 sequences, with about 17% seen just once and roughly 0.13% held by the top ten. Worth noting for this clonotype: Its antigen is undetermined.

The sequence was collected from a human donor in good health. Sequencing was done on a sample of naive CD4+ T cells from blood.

The CDR3 region is CASSQVYYEQYF. The CDR3 bases are TGTGCCAGCAGCCAAGTTTACTACGAGCAGTACTTC. V usage is TRBV14 and J usage is TRBJ2-7; D uncertain. The CDR3 is 12 amino acids. V lost 1 base and J 3 bases, leaving 4 bases between the germline ends. Per the germline V gene, CDR1 is SGHDN and CDR2 is FVKESK. Using reference TRBV14 and TRBJ2-7 for the parts outside the CDR3, the full variable domain is EAGVTQFPSHSVIEKGQTVTLRCDPISGHDNLYWYRRVMGKEIKFLLHFVKESKQDESGMPNNRFLAERTGGTYSTLKVQPAELEDSGVYFCASSQVYYEQYFGPGTRLTVT.